One sample yielded the 13 T cell receptor beta chains listed below, sequenced in a study of technical replicates of blood from a handful of donors. The method was immunoSEQ multiplex PCR; TCRdb's version includes in-frame clones alone and lacks a portion of them. The sample has around 95,000 clones; approximately 96% are singletons. The source material was T cells isolated from PBMCs. These receptors all come from a human donor in good health.

The V gene is TRBV7-9, the J gene TRBJ2-5; the D gene is possibly TRBD1 (6 bases). The CDR3 length is 13 residues. With 2 bases removed from V and 5 bases from J, the gap between germline ends came to 9 bases. The germline V gene encodes CDR1 SEHNR and CDR2 FQNEAQ (reference sequence). The CDR3 DNA is TGTGCCAGCAGCTTAAACAGGGCGGAGACCCAGTACTTC. Its protein product is CASSLNRAETQYF.

CDR3 DNA sequence: TGTGCCAGCAGCCAAGATGGACAGGGGGCGTCCGGCTACACCTTC. Its protein product is CASSQDGQGASGYTF. V and J are TRBV4-2 and TRBJ1-2, with 11 nucleotides matching TRBD1. J was trimmed by 8 bases and V by 0 bases; bases with no gene match: 5. The CDR3 is made up of 15 amino acids. Germline lookup yields CDR1 LGHNA and CDR2 YNFKEQ.

The chain combines TRBV5-4 with TRBJ2-7; a weak D match, TRBD2 (7 bases). The CDR3 is made up of 15 amino acids. Germline CDR1 reads SGHNT; CDR2 reads YYREEE (reference sequence). V shed 0 bases and J shed 2 bases, with 12 bases lying between them. CDR3 sequence: CASSLAWEGAYEQYF. The CDR3, as DNA: TGTGCCAGCAGCTTGGCCTGGGAGGGGGCCTACGAGCAGTACTTC.

This clone was recorded only once. The chain has TRBV4-1 and TRBJ1-2, with D perhaps matching TRBD1 (5 bases). CDR1 is MGHRA, CDR2 YSYEKL, per germline. V was shortened by 1 base and J by 6 bases, with 15 bases between the two germline ends. The length of the CDR3 is 15 residues. CDR3 residues: CASSQGEAGPDGYTF. The CDR3 nucleotides read TGCGCCAGCAGCCAAGGGGAGGCAGGGCCAGATGGCTACACCTTC.

The gene calls are TRBV4-1 and TRBJ2-2; D is undetermined. The CDR3 covers 13 residues. Trimming removed 4 bases at V and 3 bases at J, with 6 bases between. The germline CDR1 and CDR2 sequences are MGHRA and YSYEKL. The chain's CDR3 is CASSPLYTGELFF. Written as DNA, the CDR3 is TGCGCCAGCAGCCCCTTGTACACCGGGGAGCTGTTTTTT.

This clone was seen only once. This rearrangement joins TRBV18 to TRBJ1-2; 7 bases are shared with TRBD1. Trimming at V came to 2 bases and at J to 7 bases, leaving 7 bases not matched to a gene. Germline assignment: CDR1 KGHSH and CDR2 LQKENI. The CDR3 totals 14 residues. CDR3 in amino acids: CASSPRSQGPGYTF. The CDR3 bases are TGTGCCAGCTCACCAAGGTCACAGGGGCCTGGCTACACCTTC.

This chain uses TRBV6-4 with TRBJ2-2, with 7 positions matching TRBD2. The germline gives CDR1 MRHNA, CDR2 SNTAGT. With V trimmed by 4 bases and J by 7 bases, 6 bases remained unmatched. The CDR3 runs 14 residues. The CDR3 region has the DNA TGTGCCAGCAGTGGGACTAGTAATAACGGGGAGCTGTTTTTT. Its translation: CASSGTSNNGELFF.

This rearrangement joins TRBV6-5 to TRBJ1-5, with D perhaps matching TRBD1 (5 bases). CDR3 length: 13 amino acids. Germline values: CDR1 MNHEY, CDR2 SVGAGI. The germline V and J ends were trimmed by 5 bases and 3 bases, with 8 bases remaining between them. The CDR3 DNA reads TGTGCCAGCAGTCGACAGTCCAATCAGCCCCAGCATTTT. Translation gives CASSRQSNQPQHF.

The V gene is TRBV5-1, the J gene TRBJ2-7, with D maybe TRBD2 (5 bases). The CDR3 loop spans 14 amino acids. Trimming took off 4 bases at V and 3 bases at J, with 14 bases between the two ends. Germline V CDR1 and CDR2: SGHRS, YFSETQ. The CDR3 region is CASSLGAPGYEQYF. For the CDR3, the DNA is TGCGCCAGCAGCCTGGGAGCCCCAGGCTACGAGCAGTACTTC.

V usage is TRBV7-9 and J usage is TRBJ1-2; a weak D match, TRBD1 (5 bases). The V gene's germline CDR1 is SEHNR and CDR2 FQNEAQ (reference sequence). This CDR3 has 14 amino acids. V was pared by 0 bases and J by 3 bases, with 8 bases between. DNA of the CDR3: TGTGCCAGCAGCTTAGCGCGGGGGGACTATGGCTACACCTTC. It is translated as CASSLARGDYGYTF.

The gene calls are TRBV11-3 and TRBJ2-3; a possible D gene is TRBD2 (7 bases). Between the trimmed V and J ends, which lost 3 bases and 1 base, there was a span of 14 bases. This CDR3 has 16 amino acids. CDR1 SGHNT and CDR2 YENEEA come from the germline V gene. The CDR3 is CASSLRGGIGTDTQYF. CDR3 in DNA: TGTGCCAGCAGCTTGAGGGGGGGTATCGGCACAGATACGCAGTATTTT.

CDR3: CASSVAAGNTIYF. The CDR3 DNA reads as TGTGCCAGCAGCGTAGCGGCTGGAAACACCATATATTTT. The V and J genes are TRBV9 and TRBJ1-3; D is ambiguous. With 0 bases removed from V and 2 bases from J, the gap between germline ends came to 3 bases. The CDR3 sequence is 13 residues long. The germline gives CDR1 SGDLS, CDR2 YYNGEE. The full variable domain, completed using reference TRBV9 and TRBJ1-3, is DSGVTQTPKHLITATGQRVTLRCSPRSGDLSVYWYQQSLDQGLQFLIQYYNGEERAKGNILERFSAQQFPDLHSELNLSSLELGDSALYFCASSVAAGNTIYFGEGSWLTVV.

The rearrangement uses TRBV29-1 and TRBJ2-1; 7 positions match TRBD2. With 4 bases clipped from V and 10 bases from J, the junction kept 7 bases outside the gene matches. Per germline, CDR1 SQVTM and CDR2 ANQGSEA. The CDR3 runs 12 residues. Here the CDR3 reads CSVGGGTSEQFF. CDR3 nucleotides: TGCAGCGTTGGGGGGGGAACTAGCGAGCAGTTCTTC.